The 13 T cell receptor beta chains in this list originate from one sample, sequenced in a study. In TCRdb, the RT-PCR reads were re-called with MiXCR into one record per CDR3 protein. The sample carries 550,000 to 750,000 distinct CDR3 sequences, 13% to 15% recorded once. The sequencing input was memory CD4+ T cells from blood. Source of these receptors: a female donor in good health, serving as a healthy control.

This clonotype was counted at least ten times. This chain links TRBV30 with TRBJ1-1, with TRBD1 as a possible D gene (5 bases). Germline-derived CDR1 and CDR2 are GTSNPN and SVGIG (reference sequence). The CDR3 sequence is 11 residues long. Trimming cost V 3 bases and J 5 bases, with 7 bases left between them. The DNA of the CDR3 is TGTGCCTGGAGCCAGGGTACTGAAGCTTTCTTT. This encodes CAWSQGTEAFF. The full variable domain, with the rest looked up from reference TRBV30 and TRBJ1-1, is SQTIHQWPATLVQPVGSPLSLECTVEGTSNPNLYWYRQAAGRGLQLLFYSVGIGQISSEVPQNLSASRPQDRQFILSSKKLLLSDSGFYLCAWSQGTEAFFGQGTRLTVV.

This clonotype appeared many times. The rearrangement links TRBV20-1 to TRBJ2-5; no clear D. Germline V gene data show CDR1 as DFQATT and CDR2 as SNEGSKA (reference sequence). CDR3 length: 11 residues. V lost 3 bases and J 7 bases, leaving 9 bases between the germline ends. CDR3: CSARLVRTQYF. The CDR3 bases are TGCAGTGCTAGGCTAGTTCGGACCCAGTACTTC.

This clonotype has at least ten counts. This chain connects TRBV27 to TRBJ2-3; D remains ambiguous. The CDR3 contains 14 residues. The V and J ends lost 7 bases and 0 bases respectively, with 11 bases between them. Looked up from germline, CDR1 is MNHEY and CDR2 is SMNVEV (reference sequence). CDR3 bases: TGTGCCAGCACCCTGACCCTTAGCACAGATACGCAGTATTTT. This encodes CASTLTLSTDTQYF.

This clonotype was recorded a few times. This sequence joins TRBV7-8 and TRBJ1-5; 8 nucleotides align to TRBD1. The germline gives CDR1 SGHVS, CDR2 FQNEAQ. There are 16 residues in the CDR3. The V segment lost 1 base and the J segment 6 bases; nucleotides outside the gene matches: 8. CDR3 coding DNA: TGTGCCAGCAGCTTAGATACCATTACAGGGGGTCAGCCCCAGCATTTT. It encodes CASSLDTITGGQPQHF.

This sequence joins TRBV2 and TRBJ2-7, with 11 nucleotides matching TRBD2. Germline lookup yields CDR1 SNHLY and CDR2 FYNNEI. The CDR3 runs to 15 residues. V trimming: 6 bases; J trimming: 2 bases; junction bases outside the gene matches: 6. This CDR3 reads CASREILAGAYEQYF. CDR3 sequence (DNA): TGTGCCAGCAGGGAAATACTAGCGGGAGCCTACGAGCAGTACTTC.

This clonotype was counted many times. This chain connects TRBV6-5 to TRBJ2-1; D gene uncertain. The germline gives CDR1 MNHEY, CDR2 SVGAGI. CDR3 length equals 17 residues. Trimming removed 0 bases from V and 0 bases from J, with 12 bases in between. CDR3 residues: CASSYSIQPGSYNEQFF. In DNA form, the CDR3 reads TGTGCCAGCAGTTACTCGATACAACCCGGCTCCTACAATGAGCAGTTCTTC.

This clonotype has a handful of counts. The chain employs TRBV20-1 and TRBJ1-1; D is undetermined. V lost 6 bases and J 4 bases, leaving 12 bases between the germline ends. The germline V gene encodes CDR1 DFQATT and CDR2 SNEGSKA (reference sequence). This CDR3 is built from 12 residues. CDR3: CSAGRPGTEAFF. CDR3 bases: TGCAGTGCCGGGCGACCGGGCACTGAAGCTTTCTTT.

The chain recombines TRBV27 with TRBJ1-5, with 7 bases lining up with TRBD1. Germline CDR1 reads MNHEY; CDR2 reads SMNVEV (reference sequence). This CDR3 comprises 17 residues. V was pared by 4 bases and J by 0 bases, with 9 bases of the junction left unmatched. CDR3 bases: TGTGCCAGCAGTTCTCGGACAGGTTGGGATAGCAATCAGCCCCAGCATTTT. Translating gives CASSSRTGWDSNQPQHF.

This clonotype was detected a few times. The chain has TRBV9 and TRBJ2-5, with no clear D. The CDR3 totals 13 residues. V was trimmed by 0 bases and J by 1 base, leaving 4 bases between them. Germline V CDR1 and CDR2: SGDLS, YYNGEE. CDR3 residues: CASSVAPQETQYF. CDR3 nucleotides: TGTGCCAGCAGCGTAGCTCCCCAAGAGACCCAGTACTTC.

This clonotype was counted at least ten times. The V gene is TRBV5-6, the J gene TRBJ2-5; D may be TRBD1 (6 bases). The V end was cut by 0 bases, the J end by 0 bases, with 9 bases between. Per germline, CDR1 SGHDT and CDR2 YYEEEE. CDR3 length: 15 residues. CDR3 loop: CASSLVQGNQETQYF. CDR3 nucleotide sequence: TGTGCCAGCAGCTTGGTTCAGGGGAACCAAGAGACCCAGTACTTC. Full variable domain (remainder filled in from reference TRBV5-6 and TRBJ2-5): DAGVTQSPTHLIKTRGQQVTLRCSPKSGHDTVSWYQQALGQGPQFIFQYYEEEERQRGNFPDRFSGHQFPNYSSELNVNALLLGDSALYLCASSLVQGNQETQYFGPGTRLLVL.

The J gene is TRBJ2-3, the V gene TRBV3-1, with TRBD2 as a possible D gene (6 bases). CDR1 LGHDT and CDR2 YNNKEL come from the germline V gene (reference sequence). The V end was cut by 0 bases, the J end by 6 bases, with 19 bases between. The CDR3 runs 17 residues. The chain's CDR3 is CASSQDLSGSGSDTQYF. The CDR3 bases are TGTGCCAGCAGCCAAGACCTTAGCGGCTCAGGGTCGGATACGCAGTATTTT.

The J gene is TRBJ1-3, the V gene TRBV10-3; D is unclear. CDR3 length: 13 amino acids. The V gene's germline CDR1 is ENHRY and CDR2 SYGVKD. V was trimmed by 10 bases and J by 0 bases, leaving 10 bases between them. CDR3 amino acids: CATVFSSGNTIYF. In DNA form, the CDR3 reads TGTGCCACGGTGTTTAGCTCTGGAAACACCATATATTTT.

This clonotype was counted between two and nine times. J is TRBJ1-2 and V is TRBV20-1, with 8 bases identical to TRBD1. This CDR3 is built from 14 residues. V lost 1 base to trimming and J lost 4 bases; unmatched junction nucleotides: 5. The germline V gene encodes CDR1 DFQATT and CDR2 SNEGSKA (reference sequence). The CDR3 DNA reads TGCAGTGCTAGAGTGCAGGGGGCTGTCTATGGCTACACCTTC. It codes for CSARVQGAVYGYTF.